This T cell receptor beta chain was captured in a study of beta chain features in type 1 diabetes. About the research overall: Patients and healthy donors were similar in age, gender and cell yields.

The germline CDR1 and CDR2 sequences are KGHSH and LQKENI. V lost 6 bases to trimming and J lost 6 bases; unmatched junction nucleotides: 10. The length of the CDR3 is 15 residues. Since all of the isolated RNA was reverse transcribed, expressed TCRB transcripts were what got sequenced. Profiled with immunoSEQ multiplex PCR; TCRdb holds only in-frame clones, not every one. The data show some 250,000 clones, with 11% to 15% seen just once and almost 0.02% held by the top ten. Study-wide results and limits: Across all four CD4+ subsets, people with type 1 diabetes showed modestly shorter TCRB CDR3s. Healthy donors had naive, central memory and Treg TCRB repertoires that appeared less similar than those seen among patients.

Remarks on this clone: Antigen unknown.

V and J are TRBV18 and TRBJ1-5, with TRBD1 identical over 8 bases. Sequencing was carried out using naive CD4+ T cells from blood. This receptor was identified in a man in his thirties or forties with type 1 diabetes. CDR3 sequence: CASSKVTGGSQPQHF. The CDR3 nucleotides are TGTGCCAGCTCCAAAGTAACAGGGGGGAGTCAGCCCCAGCATTTT.